These T cell receptor beta chains were read from a single sample in a study of blood T cell repertoires in COVID-19. Produced via immunoSEQ multiplex PCR; TCRdb's table is partial and in-frame only. The repertoire holds some 520,000 clones, nearly 90% seen once, with about 0.91% in the top ten. Sequenced: peripheral blood. Receptors originate from a man aged 18 to 35 with COVID-19, enrolled during active disease. Both conserved end residues are part of each CDR3. A D gene is named only where the DNA matches it firmly. Only part of the rows carry a size: once, few, many, or a class if the clone is expanded.

cdr3_nt cdr3_aa clone_size v_call d_call j_call
TGTGCCAGCTCACCCGACAGAATTAGCAATCAGCCCCAGCATTTT CASSPDRISNQPQHF . TRBV18 . TRBJ1-5
TGTGCCAGCAGCTTGGTCCAGGGGGCCGGGGATACGCAGTATTTT CASSLVQGAGDTQYF . TRBV5-6 TRBD1 TRBJ2-3
TGTGCCAGCAGCCAACACCCCTCCATAGCGGGGGGGCTGACAGATACGCAGTATTTT CASSQHPSIAGGLTDTQYF . TRBV3-1/TRBV3-2 TRBD2 TRBJ2-3
TGTGCCACCTCCGGACAGGGGGCTGGGGAGCAGTTCTTC CATSGQGAGEQFF . TRBV24-1 TRBD1 TRBJ2-1
TGTGCCAGCAGTGACCACAGGACAGGCGAGCAGTACTTC CASSDHRTGEQYF . TRBV2 TRBD1 TRBJ2-7
TGTGCCAGCACGACACAAACCGGACTAGCGGGGGGAACCTACAATGAGCAGTTCTTC CASTTQTGLAGGTYNEQFF once TRBV11-3 TRBD2 TRBJ2-1
TGTGCCAGCAGCTTAGTCTCTGCTAGGTCTCACACCTTC CASSLVSARSHTF . TRBV7-9 . TRBJ1-2
TGTGCCAGCAGCCAGCCCTACGGGGAGCTGTTTTTT CASSQPYGELFF . TRBV3-1/TRBV3-2 . TRBJ2-2
TGTGCCAGCAGTTACGTCGGGGGGCAGTTCTTC CASSYVGGQFF . TRBV6-6 . TRBJ2-1
TGTGCCAGCAGCTCAGCCATAGCGGGGGGAACCAATGAGCAGTTCTTC CASSSAIAGGTNEQFF . TRBV7-8 TRBD2 TRBJ2-1
TGTGCCAGCAGCTTAAGACAGTCGTTCACAGATACGCAGTATTTT CASSLRQSFTDTQYF . TRBV7-9 . TRBJ2-3
TGTGCCAGCAGCTTAGGCCCCGGGACAGGGGGCCACAATGAGCAGTTCTTC CASSLGPGTGGHNEQFF . TRBV7-6 TRBD1 TRBJ2-1
TGTGCCAGCAGTGAAGACGGCGGGAATGCAGATACGCAGTATTTT CASSEDGGNADTQYF once TRBV2 . TRBJ2-3
TGCGCCAGCAGTGATTCTGTCGTGGAGACCCAGTACTTC CASSDSVVETQYF . TRBV10-2 . TRBJ2-5
TGCAGTGCTAGTTATTTTTTCCGGGGAAGCAATGGCTACACCTTC CSASYFFRGSNGYTF . TRBV20-1 . TRBJ1-2
TGTGCCAGCAGCTCCCCGCGTTACTATGGCTACACCTTC CASSSPRYYGYTF . TRBV11-2 . TRBJ1-2
TGCAGCGTTGTCAGGCAGGGCGAAGCTTTCTTT CSVVRQGEAFF . TRBV29-1 . TRBJ1-1
TGTGCCAGCAGCTTGCGCGGGAGTGGGGATACGCAGTATTTT CASSLRGSGDTQYF . TRBV5-4 TRBD2 TRBJ2-3
TGTGCCAGCAGCTTATTTGCAGCGCGGGGGGCTGACACCGGGGAGCTGTTTTTT CASSLFAARGADTGELFF . TRBV7-9 TRBD2 TRBJ2-2
TGCGCCAGCAGCATAAAGACTAGCGGGGGGGCATCAGATACGCAGTATTTT CASSIKTSGGASDTQYF . TRBV5-1 TRBD2 TRBJ2-3
TGTGCCAGCAAACAGACATTCCACTATGGCTACACCTTC CASKQTFHYGYTF . TRBV6-5 . TRBJ1-2
TGTGCCCGGAACGGGAAACACCCACACGAGCAGTACTTC CARNGKHPHEQYF . TRBV7-6 . TRBJ2-7
TGTGCCACCAGTCGTGAGAATAGCAATCAGCCCCAGCATTTT CATSRENSNQPQHF . TRBV24-1 . TRBJ1-5
TGTGCCAGCAGCTTAGACGTGAGAGATGAGCAGTTCTTC CASSLDVRDEQFF . TRBV11-2 . TRBJ2-1
TGTGCCGGGAAGGGGGCGAGCACAGATACGCAGTATTTT CAGKGASTDTQYF . TRBV21-1 . TRBJ2-3
TGTGCCAGCAGTTACACAGGGCCCGGAAACACCATATATTTT CASSYTGPGNTIYF . TRBV6-5 . TRBJ1-3
TGTGCCAGCAGCTCCCCCGAGTCGGGGGTCTCCTACAATGAGCAGTTCTTC CASSSPESGVSYNEQFF . TRBV7-9 . TRBJ2-1
TGTGCCAGCAGGGGAGGGGTTGAAGCTTTCTTT CASRGGVEAFF . TRBV3-1/TRBV3-2 . TRBJ1-1
TGTGCCAGCAGCCCTACCCTTGGAGGGAACTACGAGCAGTACTTC CASSPTLGGNYEQYF . TRBV5-4 . TRBJ2-7
TGTGCCAGTAGTATCGGGACTGGAGGATATAATTCACCCCTCCACTTT CASSIGTGGYNSPLHF few TRBV19 . TRBJ1-6
TGTGCCAGCAGCCCGACACTCACCGGGGAGCTGTTTTTT CASSPTLTGELFF . TRBV7-3 . TRBJ2-2
TGTGCCAGCAGCTTATGGGGCGGGAGCTCCTACGAGCAGTACTTC CASSLWGGSSYEQYF . TRBV7-2 TRBD2 TRBJ2-7
TGTGCCGGCGCACCCGGGACAGGGGGTTTCGCTTTCTTT CAGAPGTGGFAFF . TRBV27 TRBD1 TRBJ1-1
TGTGCTAGTGGTTTGGTACTGGGGCAAATCAATCAGCCCCAGCATTTT CASGLVLGQINQPQHF . TRBV12-5 . TRBJ1-5
TGTGCCAGCCGGCCAGGGACGGGGGATGAGCAGTTCTTC CASRPGTGDEQFF . TRBV11-1 . TRBJ2-1
TGTGCCAGTAGTGGTCTCCTAAATTCACCCCTCCACTTT CASSGLLNSPLHF . TRBV19 . TRBJ1-6
TGTGCCAGTAGTATCCAGGGGGATGGTGGCTACACCTTC CASSIQGDGGYTF . TRBV19 TRBD1 TRBJ1-2
TGTGCCAGCAGCTTAGTAGTAAGGGGGACTAGCGGATACGAGCAGTACTTC CASSLVVRGTSGYEQYF . TRBV7-9 TRBD2 TRBJ2-7
TGTGCCTGGAGTGTAGGGCGGGAGGACTTAGATACGCAGTATTTT CAWSVGREDLDTQYF . TRBV30 TRBD2 TRBJ2-3
TGTGCCAGCAGTCCCCCAGGTAACACTGAAGCTTTCTTT CASSPPGNTEAFF . TRBV28 . TRBJ1-1
TGTGCCAGTAGCCTGACAGCAACTAATGAAAAACTGTTTTTT CASSLTATNEKLFF few TRBV19 . TRBJ1-4
TGTGCCAGCAGTCCCGACAGGTACCTTTACACCTTC CASSPDRYLYTF . TRBV6-5 . TRBJ1-2
TGTGCCAGCAGCTTGGGACAGGGAACTTTTATTTCCTATGGCTACACCTTC CASSLGQGTFISYGYTF . TRBV5-6 TRBD1 TRBJ1-2
TGCGCCAGCAGCTTAGCGGGAGGGTTGGAGACCCAGTACTTC CASSLAGGLETQYF . TRBV5-1 TRBD2 TRBJ2-5
TGCGCCAGCAGCTTCGATAGCGGTTACTCCTACAATGAGCAGTTCTTC CASSFDSGYSYNEQFF . TRBV5-1 . TRBJ2-1
TGTGCCAGCTCCCCTCAGGTTTCTGGGGCCAACGTCCTGACTTTC CASSPQVSGANVLTF . TRBV18 . TRBJ2-6
TGTGCCAGCAGCTTCGGTCAACAGGGGTACGAGCAGTACTTC CASSFGQQGYEQYF . TRBV5-6 TRBD1 TRBJ2-7
TGTGCCAGTAACGAGCTAGGGGCAGGGAAGGGCAAAAACATTCAGTACTTC CASNELGAGKGKNIQYF . TRBV19 . TRBJ2-4